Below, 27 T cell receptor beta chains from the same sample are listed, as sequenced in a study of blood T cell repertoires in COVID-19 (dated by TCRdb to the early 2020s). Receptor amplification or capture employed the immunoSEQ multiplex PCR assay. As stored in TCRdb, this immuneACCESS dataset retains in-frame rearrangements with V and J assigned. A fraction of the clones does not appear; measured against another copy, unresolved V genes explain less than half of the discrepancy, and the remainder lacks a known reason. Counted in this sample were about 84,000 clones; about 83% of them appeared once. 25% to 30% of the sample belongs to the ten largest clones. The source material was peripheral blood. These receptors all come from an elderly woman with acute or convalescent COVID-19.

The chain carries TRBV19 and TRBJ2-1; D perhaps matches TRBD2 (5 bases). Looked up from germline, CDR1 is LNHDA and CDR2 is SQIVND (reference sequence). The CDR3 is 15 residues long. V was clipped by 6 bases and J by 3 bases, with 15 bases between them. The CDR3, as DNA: TGTGCCAGTAGCGCTATCGGGGAGAGCTACAATGAGCAGTTCTTC. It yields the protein CASSAIGESYNEQFF.

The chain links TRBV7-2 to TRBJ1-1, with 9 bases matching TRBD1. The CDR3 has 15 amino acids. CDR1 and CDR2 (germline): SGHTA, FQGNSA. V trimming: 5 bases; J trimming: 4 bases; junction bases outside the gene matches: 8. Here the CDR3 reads CASSPVGQGLTEAFF. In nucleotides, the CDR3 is TGTGCCAGCAGCCCAGTCGGACAGGGGCTCACTGAAGCTTTCTTT.

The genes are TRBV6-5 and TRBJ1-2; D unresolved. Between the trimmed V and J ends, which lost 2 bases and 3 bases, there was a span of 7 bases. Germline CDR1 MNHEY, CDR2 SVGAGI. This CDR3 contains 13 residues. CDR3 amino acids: CASSYEVDYGYTF. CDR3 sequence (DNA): TGTGCCAGCAGTTACGAGGTGGACTATGGCTACACCTTC.

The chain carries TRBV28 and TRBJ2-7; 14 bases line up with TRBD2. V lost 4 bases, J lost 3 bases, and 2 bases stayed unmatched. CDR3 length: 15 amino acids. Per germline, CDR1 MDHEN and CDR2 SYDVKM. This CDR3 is CASSSTSGRDYEQYF. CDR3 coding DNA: TGTGCCAGCAGTTCGACTAGCGGGAGGGACTACGAGCAGTACTTC.

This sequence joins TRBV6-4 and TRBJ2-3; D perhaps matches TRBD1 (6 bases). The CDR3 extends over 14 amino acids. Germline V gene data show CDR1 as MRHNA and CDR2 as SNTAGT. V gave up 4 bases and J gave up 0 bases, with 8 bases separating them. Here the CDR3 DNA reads TGTGCCAGCAGTGCCGGACAGAGCACAGATACGCAGTATTTT. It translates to CASSAGQSTDTQYF.

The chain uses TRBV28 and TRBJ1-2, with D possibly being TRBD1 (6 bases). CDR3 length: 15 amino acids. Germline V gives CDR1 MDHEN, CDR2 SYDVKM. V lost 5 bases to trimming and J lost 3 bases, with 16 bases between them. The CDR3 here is CASSQTGHSDYGYTF. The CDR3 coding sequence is TGTGCCAGCAGTCAAACGGGACATAGTGACTATGGCTACACCTTC.

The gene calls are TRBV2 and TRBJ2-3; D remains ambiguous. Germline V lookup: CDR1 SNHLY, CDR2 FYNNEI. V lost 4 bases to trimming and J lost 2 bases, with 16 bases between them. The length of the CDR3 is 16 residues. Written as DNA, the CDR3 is TGTGCCAGCAGTGGAAGCTCGGGTTGGGTCACAGATACGCAGTATTTT. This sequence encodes CASSGSSGWVTDTQYF.

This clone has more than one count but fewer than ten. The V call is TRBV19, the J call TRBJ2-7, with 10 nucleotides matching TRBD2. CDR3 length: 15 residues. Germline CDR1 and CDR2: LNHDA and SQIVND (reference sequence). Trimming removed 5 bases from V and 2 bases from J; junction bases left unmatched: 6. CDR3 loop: CASSELAGPAYEQYF. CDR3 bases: TGTGCCAGTAGTGAACTAGCGGGACCCGCCTACGAGCAGTACTTC. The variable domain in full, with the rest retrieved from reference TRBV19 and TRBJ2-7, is DGGITQSPKYLFRKEGQNVTLSCEQNLNHDAMYWYRQDPGQGLRLIYYSQIVNDFQKGDIAEGYSVSREKKESFPLTVTSAQKNPTAFYLCASSELAGPAYEQYFGPGTRLTVT.

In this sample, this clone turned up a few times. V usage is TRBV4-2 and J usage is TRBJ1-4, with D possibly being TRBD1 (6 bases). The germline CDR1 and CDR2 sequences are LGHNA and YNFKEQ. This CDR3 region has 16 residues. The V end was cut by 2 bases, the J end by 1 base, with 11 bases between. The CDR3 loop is CASSQRIRGTNEKLFF. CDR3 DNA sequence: TGTGCCAGCAGCCAAAGGATCAGGGGAACTAATGAAAAACTGTTTTTT.

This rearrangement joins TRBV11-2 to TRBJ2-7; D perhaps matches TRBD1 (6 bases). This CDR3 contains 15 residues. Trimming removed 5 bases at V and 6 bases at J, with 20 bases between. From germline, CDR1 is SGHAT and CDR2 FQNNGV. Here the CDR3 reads CASSQTSGVGAEQYF. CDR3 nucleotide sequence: TGTGCCAGCAGCCAGACGTCCGGTGTGGGGGCCGAGCAGTACTTC.

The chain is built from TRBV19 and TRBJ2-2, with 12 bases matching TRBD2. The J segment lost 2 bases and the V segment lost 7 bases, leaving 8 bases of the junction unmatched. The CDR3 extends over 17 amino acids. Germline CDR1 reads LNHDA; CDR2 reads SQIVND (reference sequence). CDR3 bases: TGTGCCAGTACCCTAGCGACTAGCGGGAGAAACACCGGGGAGCTGTTTTTT. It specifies CASTLATSGRNTGELFF.

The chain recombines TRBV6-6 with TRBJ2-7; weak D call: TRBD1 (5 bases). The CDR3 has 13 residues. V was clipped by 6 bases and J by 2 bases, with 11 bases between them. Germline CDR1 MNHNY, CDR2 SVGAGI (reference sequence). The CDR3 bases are TGTGCCAGCAGACAGCAGGACACCTACGAGCAGTACTTC. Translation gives CASRQQDTYEQYF.

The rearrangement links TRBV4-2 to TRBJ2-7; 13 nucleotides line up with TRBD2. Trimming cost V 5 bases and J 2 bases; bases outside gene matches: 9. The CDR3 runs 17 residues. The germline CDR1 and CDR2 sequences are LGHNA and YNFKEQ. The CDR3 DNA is TGTGCCAGCAGCTCTCCTACCGGGACTAGCGGGACCTACGAGCAGTACTTC. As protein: CASSSPTGTSGTYEQYF.

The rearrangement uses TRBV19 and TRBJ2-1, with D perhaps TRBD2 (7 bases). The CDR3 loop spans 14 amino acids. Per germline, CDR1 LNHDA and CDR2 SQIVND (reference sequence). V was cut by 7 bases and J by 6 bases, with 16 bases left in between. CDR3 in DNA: TGTGCCAGTAAGGGTGGGGGGGCTTTCAATGAGCAGTTCTTC. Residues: CASKGGGAFNEQFF.

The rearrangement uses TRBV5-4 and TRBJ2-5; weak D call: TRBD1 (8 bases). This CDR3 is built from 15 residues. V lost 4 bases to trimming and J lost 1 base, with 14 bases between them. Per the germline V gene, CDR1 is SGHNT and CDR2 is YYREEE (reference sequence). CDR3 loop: CASSTGGDSQETQYF. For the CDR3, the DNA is TGTGCCAGCAGCACAGGGGGGGACAGCCAAGAGACCCAGTACTTC.

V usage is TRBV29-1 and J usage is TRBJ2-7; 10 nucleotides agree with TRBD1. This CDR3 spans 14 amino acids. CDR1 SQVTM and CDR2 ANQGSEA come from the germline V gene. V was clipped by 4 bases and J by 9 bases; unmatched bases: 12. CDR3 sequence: CSVAGTGAPLGQYF. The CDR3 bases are TGCAGCGTTGCAGGGACAGGGGCACCCCTAGGGCAGTACTTC.

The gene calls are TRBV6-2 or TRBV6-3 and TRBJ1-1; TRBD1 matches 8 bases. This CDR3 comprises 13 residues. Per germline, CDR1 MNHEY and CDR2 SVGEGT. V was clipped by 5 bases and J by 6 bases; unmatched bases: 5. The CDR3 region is CASSTTGGAEAFF. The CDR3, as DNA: TGTGCCAGCAGTACAACAGGGGGAGCTGAAGCTTTCTTT.

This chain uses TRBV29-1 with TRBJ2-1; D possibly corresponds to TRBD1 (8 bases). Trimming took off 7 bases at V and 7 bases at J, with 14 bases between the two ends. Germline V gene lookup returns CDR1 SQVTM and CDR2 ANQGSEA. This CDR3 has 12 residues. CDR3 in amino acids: CSGGQGGNEQFF. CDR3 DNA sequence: TGCAGCGGTGGACAGGGAGGGAATGAGCAGTTCTTC.

CDR3 bases: TGTGCCAGCAGCCCAGGAGGACTAGCGGGAGATACGCAGTATTTT. It codes for CASSPGGLAGDTQYF. This chain joins TRBV7-2 and TRBJ2-3; 11 nucleotides line up with TRBD2. Trimming took 5 bases from V and 5 from J; bases not matched to a gene: 6. Germline loops: CDR1 SGHTA, CDR2 FQGNSA. The CDR3 sequence is 15 residues long.

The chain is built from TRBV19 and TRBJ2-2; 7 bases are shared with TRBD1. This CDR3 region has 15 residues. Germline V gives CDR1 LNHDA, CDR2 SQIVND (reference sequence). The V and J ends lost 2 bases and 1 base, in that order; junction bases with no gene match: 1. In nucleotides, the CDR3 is TGTGCCAGTAGTATAAGACAGGGGAACACCGGGGAGCTGTTTTTT. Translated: CASSIRQGNTGELFF.

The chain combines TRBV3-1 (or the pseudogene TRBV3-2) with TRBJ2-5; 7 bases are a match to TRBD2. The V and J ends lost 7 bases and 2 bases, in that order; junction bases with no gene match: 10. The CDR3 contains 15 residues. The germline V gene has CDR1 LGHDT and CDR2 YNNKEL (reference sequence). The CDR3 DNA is TGTGCCAGCACCCGGGAGGAGAAGCGACAAGAGACCCAGTACTTC. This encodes CASTREEKRQETQYF.

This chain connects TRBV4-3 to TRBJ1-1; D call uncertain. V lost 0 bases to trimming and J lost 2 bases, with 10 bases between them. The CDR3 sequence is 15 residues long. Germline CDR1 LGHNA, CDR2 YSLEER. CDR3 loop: CASSQEGRTNTEAFF. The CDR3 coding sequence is TGCGCCAGCAGCCAAGAGGGCAGGACTAACACTGAAGCTTTCTTT.

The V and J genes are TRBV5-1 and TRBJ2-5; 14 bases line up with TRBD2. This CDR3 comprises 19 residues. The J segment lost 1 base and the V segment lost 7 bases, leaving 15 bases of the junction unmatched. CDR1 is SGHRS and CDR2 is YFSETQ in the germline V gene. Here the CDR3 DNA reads TGCGCCAGCTTTAAGACCGGGACTAGCGGGAGAATCGGCCAAGAGACCCAGTACTTC. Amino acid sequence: CASFKTGTSGRIGQETQYF.

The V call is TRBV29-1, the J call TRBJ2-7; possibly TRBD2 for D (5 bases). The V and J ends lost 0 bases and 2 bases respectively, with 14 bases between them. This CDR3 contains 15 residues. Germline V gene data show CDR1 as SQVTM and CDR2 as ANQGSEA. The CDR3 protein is CSVEDRGNVPYEQYF. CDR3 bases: TGCAGCGTTGAAGATCGGGGAAATGTTCCCTACGAGCAGTACTTC.

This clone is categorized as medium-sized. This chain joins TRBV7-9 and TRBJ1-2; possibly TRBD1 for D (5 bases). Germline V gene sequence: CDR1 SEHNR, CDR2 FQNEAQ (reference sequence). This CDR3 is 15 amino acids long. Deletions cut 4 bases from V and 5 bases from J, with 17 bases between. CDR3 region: CASSYLGGGEYGYTF. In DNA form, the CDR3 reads TGTGCCAGCAGCTACTTGGGGGGAGGGGAGTATGGCTACACCTTC.

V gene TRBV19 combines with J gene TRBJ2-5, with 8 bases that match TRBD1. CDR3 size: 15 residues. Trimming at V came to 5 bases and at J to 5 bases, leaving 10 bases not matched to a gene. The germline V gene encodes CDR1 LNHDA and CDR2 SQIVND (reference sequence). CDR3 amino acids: CASSPGTGGFETQYF. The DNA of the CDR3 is TGTGCCAGTAGTCCGGGGACAGGTGGTTTCGAGACCCAGTACTTC.

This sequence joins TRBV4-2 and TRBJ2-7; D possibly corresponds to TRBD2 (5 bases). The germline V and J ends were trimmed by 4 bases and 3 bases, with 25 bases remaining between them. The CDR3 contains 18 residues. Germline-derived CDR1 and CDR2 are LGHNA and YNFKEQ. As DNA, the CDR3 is TGTGCCAGCAGCCCGATGCTAGCAACCAAGACTGGGAGCTACGAGCAGTACTTC. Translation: CASSPMLATKTGSYEQYF.